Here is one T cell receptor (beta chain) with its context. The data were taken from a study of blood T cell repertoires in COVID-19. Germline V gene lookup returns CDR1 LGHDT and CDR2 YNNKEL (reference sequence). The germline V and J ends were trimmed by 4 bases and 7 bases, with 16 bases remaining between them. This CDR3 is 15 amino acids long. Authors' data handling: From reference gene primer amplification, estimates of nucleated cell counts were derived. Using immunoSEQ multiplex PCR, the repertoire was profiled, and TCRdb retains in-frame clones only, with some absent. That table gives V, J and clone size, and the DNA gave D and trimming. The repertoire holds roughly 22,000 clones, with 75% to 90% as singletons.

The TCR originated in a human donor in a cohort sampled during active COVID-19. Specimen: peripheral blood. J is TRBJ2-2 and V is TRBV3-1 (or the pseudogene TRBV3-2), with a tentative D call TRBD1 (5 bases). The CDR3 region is CASSLQGNPGGELFF. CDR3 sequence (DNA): TGTGCCAGCAGCCTGCAGGGCAACCCGGGCGGGGAGCTGTTTTTT.